Listed below are T cell receptor beta chains from one sample, sequenced in a study of memory CD4+ T cells and cytomegalovirus serostatus. Assay used: immunoSEQ multiplex PCR; TCRdb lists only in-frame clones, some missing. The sample includes under 100,000 clones, 65% to 85% of them seen just once. Sequencing was done on a sample of memory CD4+ T cells from blood. The receptors were sampled from an adult in good health and CMV-seronegative. Both conserved end residues are trimmed from each CDR3. Each record gives: V gene, J gene, clone size, CDR3 protein. Rows give clone size only sometimes, using once, few, many, or a class for an expanded clone.

>TRBV2|TRBJ2-1|NA
ASRNNEQF
>TRBV7-9|TRBJ2-3|NA
ASSPGQTLPDTQY
>TRBV7-9|TRBJ1-1|NA
ATKSGGGRDTEAF
>TRBV18|TRBJ1-5|NA
ASSSRSRAPGGNQPQH
>TRBV13|TRBJ1-1|once
ASSHPQGRTEAF
>TRBV19|TRBJ2-7|NA
ASSTRTEIYEQY
>TRBV29-1|TRBJ2-7|NA
SVAGAVEQY
>TRBV28|TRBJ2-1|once
ASSQVWKKGNEQF
>TRBV5-6|TRBJ1-2|NA
ASSLKGLRYGYT
>TRBV7-2|TRBJ2-3|once
ASSSLGLAGGITDTQY
>TRBV5-4|TRBJ2-7|NA
ASSLGQGPYEQY
>TRBV2|TRBJ1-1|few
ASIARVGTEAF
>TRBV27|TRBJ1-1|NA
ARNNTEAF
>TRBV5-5|TRBJ1-1|NA
ASSLVQGATVPF
>TRBV6-1|TRBJ1-2|NA
ASSDRGHPGGGYT
>TRBV9|TRBJ1-2|NA
ASSSDSDYGYT
>TRBV7-2|TRBJ2-1|many
ASSLEYHNEQF
>TRBV27|TRBJ1-5|NA
ASSYIQPQH
>TRBV28|TRBJ2-5|few
ASSLGSRPETQY
>TRBV7-6|TRBJ1-5|NA
ASSLQGTGRQPQH
>TRBV5-1|TRBJ1-1|NA
ASSLQGGAEAF
>TRBV9|TRBJ1-5|NA
ASSAPGNDDQPQH
>TRBV2|TRBJ1-1|NA
ASFRGLNTEAF
>TRBV7-3|TRBJ1-2|NA
ASSLDPGYGYGYT
>TRBV7-2|TRBJ1-6|NA
ASSLDSNSPLH
>TRBV6-6|TRBJ1-2|NA
ASTDWTLISYGYT
>TRBV5-4|TRBJ1-1|few
ASSGKTANTEAF
>TRBV15|TRBJ1-3|once
ATSPRTWAANGNTIY
>TRBV18|TRBJ2-7|NA
ASSPGARTLGEQY
>TRBV4-1|TRBJ1-5|NA
ASSVTPVSGISNQPQH
>TRBV2|TRBJ1-2|NA
ASSEAPGGNYGYT
>TRBV19|TRBJ1-4|NA
ASSEIGPATNEKLF
>TRBV4-2|TRBJ2-2|NA
ASSQEVGGIGELF
>TRBV2|TRBJ1-2|once
ASSEQGRYGYT
>TRBV11-2|TRBJ1-5|NA
ASSASVGGPGNQPQH
>TRBV18|TRBJ1-2|NA
ASSRSDTGDGYT
>TRBV7-9|TRBJ2-5|NA
ASSLGQRGTQY
>TRBV4-1|TRBJ2-5|NA
ASSQPLQGREQY
>TRBV2|TRBJ2-3|NA
ASRLAPRDTQY
>TRBV19|TRBJ1-2|NA
ASSTAGGNYGYT
>TRBV7-3|TRBJ2-6|NA
ASSLNGRGAGANVLT